This T cell receptor (beta chain) was sequenced for a study of liver allograft versus peripheral blood T cells. For the study at large: Comparing T cell receptor repertoires in transplanted livers with those in recipients' peripheral blood was part of the design.

CDR1 and CDR2 (germline): LNHNV, YYDKDF (reference sequence). Trimming removed 4 bases from V and 0 bases from J; junction bases left unmatched: 9. The CDR3 contains 17 residues. By sample fraction, this clonotype is medium-sized (0.01 to 0.1%). TCRdb re-derived calls from the reads in MiXCR, one entry per CDR3 protein. The data contain about 2,800 distinct CDR3 sequences, less than 15% of them singletons. The rearrangement uses TRBV15 and TRBJ1-1, with 9 bases that match TRBD1. The source is a human patient who had a liver transplant. Some T cells may trace back to the graft donor. CDR3 nucleotide sequence: TGTGCCACCAGCACGGGACAGGGAGCCGGTATGAACACTGAAGCTTTCTTT. It codes for CATSTGQGAGMNTEAFF.